This TCR beta chain was identified during a study of blood T cells in healthy people across ages. With a J-beta primer mix and a sample-barcoded 5' primer, a second PCR ran about 7 to 12 cycles. Carrying 12 random nucleotides, a template-switch adaptor labeled each individual cDNA molecule. TCRdb independently ran MiXCR on the 5' RACE reads; one entry per CDR3 protein. Here the sample spans 700,000 to 800,000 distinct CDR3 sequences, 40% to 45% being singletons. The V end lost 0 bases, the J end lost 2 bases, and 14 bases lay between the germline ends. Germline CDR1 and CDR2: MNHEY and SVGAGI. The CDR3 has 16 residues. Overall study findings and caveats: Strong correlation linked observed beta diversity and percent naive T cells. In long-lived donors, naive CD4+ cell counts and diversity exceeded those of aged donors.

This clonotype was counted between two and nine times. The antigen remains unidentified. The source material was blood. The chain recombines TRBV6-5 with TRBJ2-7; weak D call: TRBD2 (5 bases). This receptor was identified in a woman aged 55-70 years in good health. CDR3: CASSYSTTIVTYEQYF. The DNA of the CDR3 is TGTGCCAGCAGTTACTCGACGACTATCGTGACCTACGAGCAGTACTTC.